This entry features one T cell receptor (beta chain) sequence. Sequencing was performed with immunoSEQ multiplex PCR; in TCRdb, only in-frame clones are kept and a portion is missing. This table holds around 40,000 clones, about 95% found once. The treatment: preoperative locoregional IRX-2 cytokine immunotherapy. This phase Ib study tested locoregional IRX-2 cytokine immunotherapy given before surgery. These data originate in a study of preoperative IRX-2 immunotherapy in early breast cancer. Sequenced here: tumor tissue, sampled after IRX-2 immunotherapy. The TCR comes from a human donor with breast cancer.

The CDR3 region has the DNA TGCGCCAGCAGCCAAGTGGGGCAGGGGGCAGATACGCAGTATTTT. It encodes CASSQVGQGADTQYF. The genes are TRBV4-1 and TRBJ2-3; 7 bases fit TRBD1. The CDR3 totals 15 residues. V shed 1 base and J 4 bases; nucleotides not matched to a gene: 5. From germline, CDR1 is MGHRA and CDR2 YSYEKL.